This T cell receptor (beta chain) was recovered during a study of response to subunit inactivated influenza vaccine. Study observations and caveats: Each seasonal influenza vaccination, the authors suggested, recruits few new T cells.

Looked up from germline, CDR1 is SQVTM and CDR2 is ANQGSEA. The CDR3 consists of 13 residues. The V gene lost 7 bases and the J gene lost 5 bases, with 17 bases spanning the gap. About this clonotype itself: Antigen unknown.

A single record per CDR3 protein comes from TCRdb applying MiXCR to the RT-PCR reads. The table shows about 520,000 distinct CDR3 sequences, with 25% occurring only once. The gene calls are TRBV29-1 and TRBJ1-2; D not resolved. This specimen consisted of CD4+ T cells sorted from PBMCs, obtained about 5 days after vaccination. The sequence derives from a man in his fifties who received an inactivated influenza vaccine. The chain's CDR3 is CSARGSLGYGYTF. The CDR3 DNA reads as TGCAGCGCCCGGGGAAGTTTAGGGTATGGCTACACCTTC.